This entry lists 2 T cell receptor beta chains sequenced from one sample in a study of blood T cell repertoires in COVID-19 (TCRdb year 2020). Receptor libraries were prepared by the immunoSEQ multiplex PCR assay. The table was pulled from immuneACCESS by TCRdb, which kept in-frame rearrangements only. Such tables lose some clones; where checked, under half of the loss comes from unresolved V genes, and the rest has no known cause. The sample yields approximately 230,000 clones; 86% were counted once. The leading ten clones occupy 2% to 2.5% of the sample. Sequencing input: peripheral blood. These receptors came from a man aged 30 to 39 who had recovered from COVID-19.

This chain joins TRBV4-3 and TRBJ1-2, with D hard to call. The CDR3 is 14 residues long. V was trimmed by 0 bases and J by 5 bases, leaving 10 bases between them. Germline V CDR1 and CDR2: LGHNA, YSLEER. CDR3 bases: TGCGCCAGCAGCCAAGACCCAGGAGGGTATGGCTACACCTTC. This translates into CASSQDPGGYGYTF.

This clone has only one observation. J is TRBJ2-5 and V is TRBV4-3, with TRBD2 identical over 14 bases. Trimming took 4 bases from V and 4 from J; bases not matched to a gene: 5. In germline, CDR1 is LGHNA, CDR2 YSLEER. The CDR3 has 16 amino acids. In DNA, the CDR3 is TGCGCCAGCAGCCCGTCGGGGACTAGCGGGGGAGAGACCCAGTACTTC. Its protein product is CASSPSGTSGGETQYF.